One sample yielded the 26 T cell receptor beta chains listed below, sequenced in a study of Tregs in tolerant kidney transplant recipients (dated by TCRdb to the late 2010s). The library relied on the immunoSEQ multiplex PCR assay. Drawn from immuneACCESS, this table holds only the in-frame rearrangements with V and J called that TCRdb kept. Clones are partly lost; checked studies trace under half to an unresolved V gene and leave the rest unexplained. This sample's records show roughly 32,000 clones. The biggest ten clones account for approximately 15% of the sample. The meaning of the sample's time point label: blood sample drawn before combined kidney and bone marrow transplant. The source was CD8+ T cells from blood, collected before the transplant. The receptors come from a human donor who received a combined kidney and bone marrow transplant.

As concerns this clone: The read ends 3 residues before the CDR3 terminus; that terminus is restored from the germline J gene. This chain connects TRBV2 to TRBJ2-2, with TRBD2 matching 10 bases. The germline CDR1 and CDR2 sequences are SNHLY and FYNNEI. The CDR3 is 13 residues long. J gave up 5 bases and V 8 bases, and 2 bases lay outside the gene matches. CDR3 in amino acids: CASLAGDTGELFF. The part of the CDR3 DNA that was read is TGTGCCAGCCTAGCGGGAGATACCGGGGAG. Full variable domain (rest looked up from reference TRBV2 and TRBJ2-2): EPEVTQTPSHQVTQMGQEVILRCVPISNHLYFYWYRQILGQKVEFLVSFYNNEISEKSEIFDDQFSVERPDGSNFTLKIRSTKLEDSAMYFCASLAGDTGELFFGEGSRLTVL.

About this clone itself: The read falls 3 residues short of the CDR3 end, and the missing part is taken from the germline J gene. The V call is TRBV5-4, the J call TRBJ2-1, with a tentative D call TRBD2 (5 bases). Germline V gene lookup returns CDR1 SGHNT and CDR2 YYREEE (reference sequence). This CDR3 spans 14 amino acids. Trimming shortened V by 2 bases and J by 0 bases, and 6 bases separated the two germline ends. CDR3 sequence: CASSFGDSYNEQFF. The CDR3 DNA, read in part, is TGTGCCAGCAGCTTCGGGGACTCCTACAATGAG.

For this clone: The CDR3 is cut off 3 residues early in the read; its end comes from the germline J gene. V gene TRBV20-1 combines with J gene TRBJ2-7, with D possibly matching TRBD2 (6 bases). Germline V gene sequence: CDR1 DFQATT, CDR2 SNEGSKA (reference sequence). This CDR3 is built from 13 residues. Trimming took 3 bases from V and 2 from J, leaving 11 bases between them. CDR3 residues: CSARTRLAYEQYF. The sequenced CDR3 bases are TGCAGTGCTAGGACTAGGCTGGCCTACGAG.

Comment on this clone: The read ends 3 residues shy of where the CDR3 ends; the end is completed using the germline J gene. This chain links TRBV7-1 with TRBJ2-1, with 13 bases identical to TRBD2. TRBV7-1 is marked as an open reading frame, function uncertain. Trimming removed 3 bases from V and 0 bases from J; junction bases left unmatched: 11. CDR3 size: 20 residues. The CDR3 DNA, read in part, is TGTGCCAGCAGCTCCGCCGGGACTAGCGGGGACTACAGCTCCTACAATGAG. This sequence encodes CASSSAGTSGDYSSYNE. The entire CDR3 reads CASSSAGTSGDYSSYNEQFF.

Of note for this clone: The read terminates 3 residues ahead of where the CDR3 ends, so the germline J gene completes it. J is TRBJ2-7 and V is TRBV2; D perhaps matches TRBD2 (6 bases). V lost 3 bases and J lost 6, with 12 bases in between. The CDR3 has 13 residues. CDR1 SNHLY and CDR2 FYNNEI come from the germline V gene. CDR3 protein: CASSEAGPREQYF. CDR3 DNA, as far as it was read: TGTGCCAGCAGTGAGGCGGGGCCTCGCGAG.

A remark on this clone: The read finishes 3 residues shy of the CDR3 end, and the germline J gene is used to complete it. V and J are TRBV20-1 and TRBJ2-1, with D perhaps TRBD1 (6 bases). This CDR3 is built from 12 residues. Between the trimmed V and J ends, which lost 6 bases and 8 bases, there was a span of 14 bases. Germline V gene data show CDR1 as DFQATT and CDR2 as SNEGSKA (reference sequence). The CDR3 sequence: CSADRYDDEQFF. Partial CDR3 DNA: TGCAGTGCAGACAGGTACGACGATGAG.

A remark on this clone: The sequenced fragment ends 3 residues before the CDR3 boundary, so the rest is inferred from the germline J gene. V gene TRBV29-1 combines with J gene TRBJ2-1; TRBD2 matches at 12 bases. V lost 5 bases to trimming and J lost 3 bases; unmatched junction nucleotides: 2. CDR3 size: 14 residues. Per germline, CDR1 SQVTM and CDR2 ANQGSEA. The DNA read from the CDR3 is TGCAGCGTTAAGACTAGCGGGAGCTACAATGAG. This sequence encodes CSVKTSGSYNE. The whole CDR3 reads CSVKTSGSYNEQFF.

Comments on this clone: The read gets to within 3 residues of the CDR3 end, and the germline J gene fills in the rest. V is TRBV29-1 and J is TRBJ2-7; 7 bases are shared with TRBD2. With 7 bases clipped from V and 3 bases from J, the junction kept 3 bases outside the gene matches. The CDR3 loop spans 11 amino acids. In germline, CDR1 is SQVTM, CDR2 ANQGSEA. The CDR3 DNA, read in part, is TGCAGCGCAGGACTAGACTACGAG. Protein product: CSAGLDYE. The whole CDR3 is CSAGLDYEQYF.

On this clone itself: The CDR3 end is not reached by the read, which stops 3 residues before it; the germline J gene fills it in. V is TRBV7-9 and J is TRBJ1-1; D might be TRBD1 (5 bases). Trimming shortened V by 1 base and J by 3 bases, and 6 bases separated the two germline ends. The V gene's germline CDR1 is SEHNR and CDR2 FQNEAQ (reference sequence). The CDR3 totals 13 residues. CDR3 loop: CASSLVGHTEAFF. The sequenced part of the CDR3 DNA is TGTGCCAGCAGCTTAGTGGGGCACACTGAA.

About this clone: From the germline J gene comes the end of the CDR3, since the read stops 3 residues before it. The V gene is TRBV5-1, the J gene TRBJ1-1; 8 positions agree with TRBD1. Germline CDR1 SGHRS, CDR2 YFSETQ. This CDR3 has 14 amino acids. The V segment lost 4 bases and the J segment 4 bases; nucleotides outside the gene matches: 6. CDR3: CASSGDRRFTEAFF. The covered CDR3 bases are TGCGCCAGCAGCGGGGACAGGAGGTTCACTGAA.

About this clone itself: The CDR3 is cut off 3 residues early in the read; its end comes from the germline J gene. The chain is built from TRBV5-1 and TRBJ1-1, with 9 bases matching TRBD1. This CDR3 is 12 amino acids long. The trim removed 5 bases at V and 7 bases at J, leaving 3 bases unmatched. CDR1 and CDR2 (germline): SGHRS, YFSETQ. The CDR3 spells CASSWTGVEAFF. The DNA read from the CDR3 is TGCGCCAGCAGTTGGACAGGGGTTGAA.

Note on this clone: The read ends 3 residues before the CDR3 terminus; that terminus is restored from the germline J gene. The V gene is TRBV5-1, the J gene TRBJ2-1, with 7 nucleotides matching TRBD2. Germline lookup yields CDR1 SGHRS and CDR2 YFSETQ. The CDR3 totals 15 residues. V shed 2 bases, J shed 5 bases, and the junction held 7 bases outside the gene matches. CDR3 DNA, as far as it was read: TGCGCCAGCAGCTTAGGCGGGAGCGGCCACAATGAG. Translated, it gives CASSLGGSGHNE. In full, the CDR3 is CASSLGGSGHNEQFF.

As for this clone: The read falls 3 residues short of the CDR3 end, and the missing part is taken from the germline J gene. The rearrangement uses TRBV19 and TRBJ2-2, with 11 bases aligning to TRBD1. Trimming took 6 bases from V and 5 from J; bases not matched to a gene: 11. Looked up from germline, CDR1 is LNHDA and CDR2 is SQIVND (reference sequence). This CDR3 contains 17 residues. The CDR3: CASRGILGTGGTGELFF. The part of the CDR3 DNA that was read is TGTGCCAGTAGGGGGATTCTCGGGACAGGGGGTACCGGGGAG.

Note on this clone: The CDR3 extends 3 residues past the end of the read, so its final part is completed from the germline J gene. This chain joins TRBV10-3 and TRBJ2-7; 7 bases are shared with TRBD1. V shed 5 bases, J shed 5 bases, and the junction held 6 bases outside the gene matches. The CDR3 sequence is 13 residues long. Germline CDR1 and CDR2: ENHRY and SYGVKD. The sequenced part of the CDR3 DNA is TGTGCCATCAGTACGCAGGGGGTGGACGAG. Residues: CAISTQGVDE. The full CDR3 is CAISTQGVDEQYF.

As for this clone: Sequencing ends 3 residues short of the CDR3 end; the germline J gene provides the rest. V gene TRBV5-1 combines with J gene TRBJ2-1; D not certain. The ends were cut back, 0 bases at V and 2 bases at J, with 6 bases in the middle. This CDR3 has 14 residues. The germline CDR1 and CDR2 sequences are SGHRS and YFSETQ. The covered CDR3 bases are TGCGCCAGCAGCTTGGAGCTGGCCTACAATGAG. Protein sequence: CASSLELAYNE. The entire CDR3 sequence reads CASSLELAYNEQFF.

The CDR3 DNA, read in part, is TGTGCCAGCAGCCCCCTAGGGCAGGGGGCTTACGAG. As protein: CASSPLGQGAYE. The CDR3 in full is CASSPLGQGAYEQYF. The J gene is TRBJ2-7, the V gene TRBV7-9; 8 bases line up with TRBD1. The CDR3 is cut off 3 residues early in the read; its end comes from the germline J gene. CDR3 length: 15 amino acids. Per the germline V gene, CDR1 is SEHNR and CDR2 is FQNEAQ (reference sequence). V lost 5 bases, J lost 4 bases, and 10 bases stayed unmatched.

For this clone: The read terminates 3 residues ahead of where the CDR3 ends, so the germline J gene completes it. The V and J genes are TRBV10-3 and TRBJ2-1; perhaps TRBD2 as D (6 bases). V dropped 7 bases and J dropped 1 base, with 8 bases sitting between them. Per the germline V gene, CDR1 is ENHRY and CDR2 is SYGVKD. This CDR3 has 13 amino acids. CDR3 region: CAITGESYNEQFF. CDR3 DNA (partial): TGTGCCATCACGGGGGAGTCCTACAATGAG.

Turning to this clone: The sequence runs out 3 residues before the end of the CDR3; the remainder is reconstructed from the germline J gene. The V and J genes are TRBV7-6 and TRBJ2-5; 9 bases agree with TRBD1. CDR3 length: 15 amino acids. Germline V lookup: CDR1 SGHVS, CDR2 FNYEAQ. The V gene end was trimmed by 3 bases and the J gene end by 2 bases; junction bases not matched to a gene: 4. The covered CDR3 bases are TGTGCCAGCAGCTTGGAGGGACAGGGACAAGAGACC. This encodes CASSLEGQGQET. The whole CDR3 protein is CASSLEGQGQETQYF.

In regard to this clone: The read ends 3 residues early relative to the CDR3; the germline J gene fills the gap. The V call is TRBV7-3, the J call TRBJ2-6; the match to TRBD2 covers 7 bases. V shed 3 bases, J shed 6 bases, and the junction held 5 bases outside the gene matches. The CDR3 loop spans 15 amino acids. CDR1 is SGHTA and CDR2 is FQGTGA in the germline V gene. The part of the CDR3 DNA that was read is TGTGCCAGCAGCTTTGGGGGGGGAATGGCCAACGTC. Translation: CASSFGGGMANV. The CDR3 reads in full as CASSFGGGMANVLTF.

Comments on this clone: The CDR3 is cut off 3 residues early in the read; its end comes from the germline J gene. This sequence joins TRBV7-3 and TRBJ2-1, with D possibly being TRBD2 (6 bases). This CDR3 comprises 15 residues. V lost 2 bases, J lost 8 bases, and 16 bases lay in between. The V gene's germline CDR1 is SGHTA and CDR2 FQGTGA. The CDR3 sequence: CASSLLGSGWDEQFF. CDR3 DNA, as far as it was read: TGTGCCAGCAGCTTACTTGGGAGCGGGTGGGATGAG.

Remarks on this clone: The CDR3 extends 3 residues past the end of the read, so its final part is completed from the germline J gene. The J gene is TRBJ2-7, the V gene TRBV5-1, with a possible D match to TRBD1 (5 bases). Per the germline V gene, CDR1 is SGHRS and CDR2 is YFSETQ. The CDR3 has 13 amino acids. Trimming pared 0 bases from V and 4 bases from J, leaving 8 bases between. The CDR3 sequence is CASSLGKGYEQYF. The CDR3 bases that were read are TGCGCCAGCAGCTTGGGGAAGGGGTACGAG. Complete variable domain (other parts from reference TRBV5-1 and TRBJ2-7): KAGVTQTPRYLIKTRGQQVTLSCSPISGHRSVSWYQQTPGQGLQFLFEYFSETQRNKGNFPGRFSGRQFSNSRSEMNVSTLELGDSALYLCASSLGKGYEQYFGPGTRLTVT.

About this clone: The read falls 3 residues short of the CDR3 end, and the missing part is taken from the germline J gene. The rearrangement links TRBV4-1 to TRBJ1-2; TRBD1 is a possible D gene (5 bases). The CDR3 length is 15 residues. Between the trimmed V and J ends, which lost 1 base and 1 base, there was a span of 10 bases. The germline V gene has CDR1 MGHRA and CDR2 YSYEKL. The CDR3 region is CASSQVDNFNYGYTF. The covered CDR3 bases are TGCGCCAGCAGCCAAGTGGACAACTTTAACTATGGC.

Concerning this clone: The CDR3 end falls 3 residues outside the read, so it is completed with the germline J gene. This chain joins TRBV19 and TRBJ2-2; 8 nucleotides line up with TRBD2. The CDR3 is 18 residues long. Germline V gene sequence: CDR1 LNHDA, CDR2 SQIVND (reference sequence). V lost 5 bases to trimming and J lost 0 bases; unmatched junction nucleotides: 11. The CDR3: CASSWVNSGTPNTGELFF. The CDR3 bases that were read are TGTGCCAGTAGTTGGGTAAATAGCGGGACACCGAACACCGGGGAG.

With respect to this clone: The CDR3 end lies 3 residues beyond the end of the read and is filled in from the germline J gene. This chain uses TRBV4-1 with TRBJ2-7; 10 nucleotides align to TRBD2. After removal of 1 base from V and 4 bases from J, the junction contained 13 bases not matched to a gene. The V gene's germline CDR1 is MGHRA and CDR2 YSYEKL. The CDR3 loop spans 18 amino acids. The sequenced CDR3 bases are TGCGCCAGCAGCCAAGGCCAGATAGAGGGACTAGCGTTGTACGAG. Protein: CASSQGQIEGLALYE. The entire CDR3 protein is CASSQGQIEGLALYEQYF.

A note on this clone: The missing CDR3 end, 3 residues past where the read stops, is filled in from the germline J gene. The chain joins TRBV5-1 to TRBJ2-7; no clear D gene. Germline CDR1 and CDR2: SGHRS and YFSETQ. The V and J ends lost 0 bases and 2 bases respectively, with 9 bases between them. The CDR3 has 14 residues. CDR3 DNA (partial): TGCGCCAGCAGCTTGGGGCAGGCACCCTACGAG. This codes for CASSLGQAPYE. The CDR3, in full, reads CASSLGQAPYEQYF. The full variable domain, rest sourced from reference TRBV5-1 and TRBJ2-7, is KAGVTQTPRYLIKTRGQQVTLSCSPISGHRSVSWYQQTPGQGLQFLFEYFSETQRNKGNFPGRFSGRQFSNSRSEMNVSTLELGDSALYLCASSLGQAPYEQYFGPGTRLTVT.

About this clone: The read halts 3 residues ahead of the CDR3 end, with the missing end drawn from the germline J gene. V and J are TRBV29-1 and TRBJ1-1; D is uncertain. The V end was cut by 1 base, the J end by 0 bases, with 18 bases between. Germline CDR1 reads SQVTM; CDR2 reads ANQGSEA. The CDR3 contains 17 residues. Here the CDR3 reads CSVEGPGGKRMNTEAFF. The CDR3 DNA, read in part, is TGCAGCGTTGAAGGCCCTGGAGGAAAGCGGATGAACACTGAA.